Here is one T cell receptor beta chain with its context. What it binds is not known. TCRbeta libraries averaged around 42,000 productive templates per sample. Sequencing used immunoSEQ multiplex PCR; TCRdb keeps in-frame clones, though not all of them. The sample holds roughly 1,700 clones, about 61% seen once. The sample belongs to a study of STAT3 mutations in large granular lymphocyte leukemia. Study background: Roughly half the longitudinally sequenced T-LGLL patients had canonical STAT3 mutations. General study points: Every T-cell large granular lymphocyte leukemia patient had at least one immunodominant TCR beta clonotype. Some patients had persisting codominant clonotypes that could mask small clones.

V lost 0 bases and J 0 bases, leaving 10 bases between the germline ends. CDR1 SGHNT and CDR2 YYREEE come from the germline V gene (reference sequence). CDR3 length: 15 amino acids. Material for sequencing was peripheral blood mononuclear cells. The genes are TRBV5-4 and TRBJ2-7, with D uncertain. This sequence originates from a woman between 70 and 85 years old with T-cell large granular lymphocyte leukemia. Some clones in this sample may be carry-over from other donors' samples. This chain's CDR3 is CASSLGPVSSYEQYF. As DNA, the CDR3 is TGTGCCAGCAGCTTGGGGCCGGTCAGCTCCTACGAGCAGTACTTC.